This T cell receptor (beta chain) appears in the sequencing data of a study of T cell responses to AZD1222 COVID-19 vaccine (dated by TCRdb to the early 2020s). Regarding the research as a whole: AZD1222 recipients with second doses at about 4 weeks or about 12 weeks were pooled, because spike-specific TCR depth and breadth did not differ between schedules. Trial participants were enrolled by age into 18-55, 56-69 and 70-plus year subgroups, with roughly 160, 29 and 62 TCR-sequenced participants respectively. TCR sequencing covered approximately 230 trial participants: about 210 given two doses of AZD1222 and some 25 given two doses of MenACWY control vaccine. Summary of the overall study and its limitations: Because no day 14 peak-response samples were available, the repertoires could be characterized only after the peak T cell response. A significant rise in spike-specific TCR breadth and depth was observed after two AZD1222 doses relative to day 0 and relative to MenACWY recipients. The vaccine-associated CD4 TCRs covered the entire spike protein, and the dominant responses fell in regions 160-218 and 743-854. Participants were mostly white British and included more females than males, and it was suggested by the authors that clonal diversity may have been underestimated. Conclusions about previously exposed vaccinees were limited because only 5 or 6 AZD1222 recipients were SARS-CoV-2 seropositive at baseline. Epitopes outside the regions mutated in the B.1.351 and B.1.1.7 variants were reportedly recognized by nearly half of the unique spike-specific TCRs. The 56-69-year group was small, and its depth increase did not reach significance, likely because of low power.

This clone was counted a single time. It has no known antigen specificity. Base qualities are not recorded, but no much larger clone differs from it by a single base. The CDR3 regions of human TCRbeta chains were analyzed by immunosequencing. In the authors' own workflow: Repertoire TCRs were matched against a reference library of SARS-CoV-2-specific TCRs generated with the MIRA antigen-specificity platform. Breadth was defined as the fraction of unique TCRs that were SARS-CoV-2-associated, and depth was defined as the fraction of total T cells that were SARS-CoV-2-associated. Using the MIRA data, each spike-specific TCR was assigned both to the spike region to which the TCR was reactive and to a CD4 or CD8 class. Log10-transformed breadth and depth values were compared by one-way ANOVA with Sidak's multiple comparisons tests. Imported from immuneACCESS, the table was reduced by TCRdb to in-frame sequences with V and J called. These copies leave out some clones; in studies compared against another copy, an unresolved V gene accounts for under half, and the cause of the remainder is not known. Clonal size and the V and J genes are those of that table, whereas D and trimming came from the DNA. The table for this sample lists 80,000 to 100,000 clones; around 85% of them were counted only once. 6.3% of the sample is in the top ten clones.

In the paper's terms, the time point label means: baseline before first vaccination. Samples from vaccinated people were obtained from the UK trials COV001 and COV002, which included a single-blind randomized controlled phase 2/3 trial of AZD1222 (ChAdOx1 nCoV-19) in healthy adults. For TCRbeta chain sequencing, PBMC samples were collected from trial participants at day 0 and at day 28 after the second dose. After removal of 6 bases from V and 8 bases from J, the junction retains 8 bases not matched to a gene. For CDR1 and CDR2, the germline V gene (reference sequence) lists SEHNR and FQNEAQ. There are 14 amino acids in the CDR3, from cysteine to phenylalanine inclusive. This entry keeps only the CDR3 DNA: 42 bases, framed from base 1.

This TCR was recovered from an adult in good health. The chain was built from TRBV7-9 and TRBJ1-4; 8 bases in between match TRBD1. Sample: peripheral blood, taken on day 0 of AZD1222 vaccination. The CDR3 has the sequence CASSSTGGREKLFF. The sequenced DNA is TGTGCCAGCAGTTCCACAGGGGGGAGGGAAAAACTGTTTTTT. When the CDR3 is completed using the reference TRBV7-9 and TRBJ1-4 genes on either side, the full variable domain is DTGVSQNPRHKITKRGQNVTFRCDPISEHNRLYWYRQTLGQGPEFLTYFQNEAQLEKSRLLSDRFSAERPKGSFSTLEIQRTEQGDSAMYLCASSSTGGREKLFFGSGTQLSVL.